This TCR beta chain was found in a study of shared clonotypes between healthy human individuals (dated by TCRdb to 2020 to 2022). Describing the broader study: Two women and a few men aged 18 to 49 years were included in the cohort. To increase sequencing depth and limit assay-specific biases, TCR repertoire library preparation and sequencing were carried out by different laboratories using diverse techniques. For each donor, CD4 naive and CD4 memory were each given three plates, CD8 naive was given two plates, and CD8 memory was given one plate. Between about 0.9 and 8.9 billion PBMCs per donor were obtained by leukapheresis. The study deeply sequenced blood TCR repertoires of five healthy adults to estimate repertoire size and the extent of clonotype sharing between individuals.

Healthy HIV-negative adults with no recently reported acute infections or vaccinations were included as donors. Only Caucasian adults living in Nashville, Tennessee, USA were represented among the donors. CD4+ T cells were enriched by magnetic negative selection; naive cells were then positively selected on CD45RA, and the negative fraction formed the memory subset. Blood was collected by leukapheresis, and PBMCs were isolated by Ficoll-Histopaque density gradient centrifugation and then cryopreserved in liquid nitrogen vapor phase. Analytical flow cytometry was used to check the purity and quantity of every magnetically sorted T cell population. Genomic DNA was isolated from each sorted fraction and quantified by UV absorbance on a Nanodrop 2000c. Using the deep immunoSEQ assay, TCR CDR3 regions were amplified from genomic DNA by multiplex PCR. Genomic DNA extracted from each cell subset was distributed evenly over all wells of several immunoSEQ 96-well plates, and each plate served as one replicate. For sorted subsets, each replicate PCR was loaded with approximately 0.2 ug genomic DNA, equivalent to 30,000 to 35,000 T cell genomes. The purified libraries were quantified using a Qubit 3.0 fluorometer, sized with a Bioanalyzer 2100, and then quantified again using the KAPA Library Quantification kit. A separate single-read 150-cycle Illumina NextSeq 550 flow cell was used to sequence each immunoSEQ 96-well plate. The paper's processing steps were these. Because only junctional sequences without quality scores were contained in the immunoSEQ output, filtering matching that applied to full-length reads could not be performed. Sequences were annotated with PyIR, a Python wrapper for IgBLAST v1.9, and V/J genes and CDR3 were assigned using IMGT germline references. Reads with weak V/J assignments (E-value above 1e-6), missing CDR3, stop codons, out-of-frame junctions, or ambiguous translated residues were removed. V3J clonotypes were defined by identical inferred V gene, J gene, and CDR3 amino acid sequence. The percentage overlap between two repertoires was calculated by dividing the number of shared unique clonotypes by the size of the smaller repertoire. Richness of each repertoire was evaluated using RTK rarefaction, the Chao1 estimator, and Recon v2.1 estimates of unobserved clonotypes. OLGA was used to compute generation probabilities for all TCRbeta clonotypes that the gDNA method yielded from a few donors. TCRdb re-hosts the immuneACCESS table, in-frame sequences only. Its copies lack some clones; in the studies checked, an unresolved V gene accounts for under half of them, and the cause for the rest is not known. The DNA was the basis for D and trimming; V, J and clone size are from that table. Here the sample has millions of clones; roughly 92% occur a single time. Roughly 0.13% of the sample is in the top ten clones.

Here is what the overall study found, with its caveats: Across several donors, around 5% of naive CD4, 3.5% of naive CD8, under 2.5% of memory CD4, and 0.3% to 0.45% of memory CD8 clonotypes were shared. The genetic and exposure-history diversity represented was limited by the small number of donors. Incomplete sequencing was indicated by rarefaction of sorted-subset datasets, despite the large sequencing depth. Compared with non-shared clonotypes, the clonotypes found in all four sorted-subset donors had higher generation probabilities. Pairwise subsampling led to the expectation that sequencing depth would affect the degree of clonotype sharing among donors. Naive subsets generally had larger estimated clonotype richness than memory subsets. Only blood was sampled, and tissue TCR repertoires likely differ from those in blood.

Concerning this clone: The target of this receptor is not known. Base-call qualities are not available, and no considerably larger clone is one nucleotide away.

The CDR3 starts with the cysteine, ends with the phenylalanine, and has 16 residues. The kept DNA is CDR3 alone, 48 bases in frame from the first base. The CDR1 and CDR2 encoded by the germline V gene (reference sequence) are LNHDA and SQIVND. Between the V and J ends, shortened by 7 bases and 5 bases respectively, the junction contains 18 bases. The chain uses TRBV19 and TRBJ1-6, and TRBD1 may be the D gene, going by 5 matching bases. This sequence originates from a man between 18 and 29 years old in good health. The sequenced sample was naive CD4+ T cells sorted from blood. This specimen's cell subset or site label, interpreted: CD45RA+ positively selected. Here the CDR3 is given as CASTPVGGVNNSPLHF. In nucleotides, the sequence is TGTGCCAGTACCCCGGTGGGGGGGGTCAATAATTCACCCCTCCACTTT.